The 13 T cell receptor beta chains given below trace back to one sample, sequenced in a study of cytomegalovirus exposure and HLA in healthy donors. PCR used 60 Vbeta primers and 13 Jbeta primers. Measured with immunoSEQ multiplex PCR; TCRdb has only the in-frame clones, and not every one. The sample carries some 110,000 clones, roughly 79% recorded once. The sample consisted of PBMCs. The source of these receptors is a man between 60 and 75 years old in good health and CMV-seropositive.

A single count supports this clone. The CDR3 loop is CASSLDASGANVLTF. CDR3 DNA: TGTGCCAGCAGTCTCGACGCTAGCGGGGCCAACGTCCTGACTTTC. The chain has TRBV7-2 and TRBJ2-6; maybe TRBD2 (5 bases). V was cut by 6 bases and J by 4 bases, with 13 bases left in between. The V gene's germline CDR1 is SGHTA and CDR2 FQGNSA. This CDR3 spans 15 amino acids. Complete variable domain (other parts from reference TRBV7-2 and TRBJ2-6): GAGVSQSPSNKVTEKGKDVELRCDPISGHTALYWYRQSLGQGLEFLIYFQGNSAPDKSGLPSDRFSAERTGGSVSTLTIQRTQQEDSAVYLCASSLDASGANVLTFGAGSRLTVL.

V gene TRBV6-5 combines with J gene TRBJ1-1; D unresolved. Between the trimmed V and J ends, which lost 2 bases and 3 bases, there was a span of 7 bases. Germline V gene sequence: CDR1 MNHEY, CDR2 SVGAGI. This CDR3 has 13 residues. CDR3 nucleotide sequence: TGTGCCAGCAGTTACGACGGGTACACTGAAGCTTTCTTT. This encodes CASSYDGYTEAFF.

V usage is TRBV7-6 and J usage is TRBJ1-4; 9 nucleotides line up with TRBD1. Per germline, CDR1 SGHVS and CDR2 FNYEAQ. V dropped 5 bases and J dropped 4; count of bases not matched to a gene: 8. CDR3 size: 16 residues. The CDR3 is CASSPTGGNVNEKLFF. For the CDR3, the DNA is TGTGCCAGCAGCCCAACAGGGGGCAATGTTAATGAAAAACTGTTTTTT.

The CDR3 protein is CASSLAGLLDTQYF. As DNA, the CDR3 is TGTGCCAGCAGTTTGGCGGGACTCCTAGATACGCAGTATTTT. The chain employs TRBV28 and TRBJ2-3; the D gene is possibly TRBD2 (6 bases). With 3 bases removed from V and 5 bases from J, the gap between germline ends came to 12 bases. Germline values: CDR1 MDHEN, CDR2 SYDVKM. The CDR3 length is 14 residues.

This clone was detected only a few times. This rearrangement joins TRBV6-5 to TRBJ1-1, with TRBD1 identical over 10 bases. V shed 7 bases, J shed 5 bases, and the junction held 10 bases outside the gene matches. The CDR3 consists of 15 residues. Germline values: CDR1 MNHEY, CDR2 SVGAGI. The CDR3 reads CASTRTGGMRTEAFF. Written as DNA, the CDR3 is TGTGCCAGCACTCGGACAGGGGGGATGAGGACTGAAGCTTTCTTT.

This clone came up once. The V call is TRBV5-1, the J call TRBJ2-1, with 9 bases that match TRBD1. Trimming took 5 bases from V and 5 from J; bases not matched to a gene: 5. The CDR3 extends over 14 amino acids. Germline-derived CDR1 and CDR2 are SGHRS and YFSETQ. Here the CDR3 DNA reads TGCGCCAGCAGAGGGACAGGGCCCCACAATGAGCAGTTCTTC. Residues: CASRGTGPHNEQFF.

Concerning this clone itself: The sample has other DNA sequences that encode this CDR3 too. This chain joins TRBV18 and TRBJ1-1; perhaps TRBD1 as D (5 bases). V was trimmed by 3 bases and J by 1 base, leaving 9 bases between them. The germline gives CDR1 KGHSH, CDR2 LQKENI. This CDR3 contains 14 residues. This CDR3 reads CASSPGQGNTEAFF. The CDR3, as DNA: TGTGCCAGCTCACCGGGCCAGGGGAACACTGAAGCTTTCTTT.

This clone was seen a handful of times. The genes are TRBV25-1 and TRBJ1-1; 8 nucleotides line up with TRBD1. Per germline, CDR1 MGHDK and CDR2 SYGVNS. The CDR3 runs to 15 residues. With 4 bases clipped from V and 2 bases from J, the junction kept 6 bases outside the gene matches. CDR3 region: CASSVTDRANTEAFF. The CDR3 coding sequence is TGTGCCAGCAGTGTCACGGACAGGGCAAACACTGAAGCTTTCTTT.

The rearrangement uses TRBV27 and TRBJ2-1; 9 bases fit TRBD1. This CDR3 comprises 13 residues. Germline V gene data show CDR1 as MNHEY and CDR2 as SMNVEV (reference sequence). V lost 6 bases and J lost 7; bases outside the gene matches: 4. The CDR3 DNA reads as TGTGCCAGCAGACAGGGGGCCAAAAATGAGCAGTTCTTC. This encodes CASRQGAKNEQFF.

This clone was observed a few times. The chain links TRBV19 to TRBJ2-7, with TRBD2 matching 8 bases. Germline assignment: CDR1 LNHDA and CDR2 SQIVND (reference sequence). The length of the CDR3 is 14 residues. Germline trimming cut 6 bases from V and 3 bases from J; bases unmatched to any gene: 7. The CDR3 reads CASRPGLGVYEQYF. CDR3 sequence (DNA): TGTGCCAGTAGACCGGGACTAGGAGTCTACGAGCAGTACTTC.

This sequence joins TRBV6-4 and TRBJ2-1; 7 bases line up with TRBD1. CDR1 and CDR2 (germline): MRHNA, SNTAGT. J gave up 6 bases and V 2 bases, and 13 bases lay outside the gene matches. The CDR3 length is 17 residues. The DNA of the CDR3 is TGTGCCAGCAGTGACCGGGCAGGGGGTCAGGTACGCAATGAGCAGTTCTTC. Translation gives CASSDRAGGQVRNEQFF.

The CDR3 loop is CASSQDLLGLNTEAFF. CDR3 bases: TGCGCCAGCAGCCAAGACCTGCTCGGGTTGAACACTGAAGCTTTCTTT. This sequence joins TRBV4-3 and TRBJ1-1; D is undetermined. Trimming took off 0 bases at V and 0 bases at J, with 11 bases between the two ends. The CDR3 is 16 amino acids. Germline CDR1 is LGHNA and CDR2 is YSLEER.

This chain uses TRBV18 with TRBJ2-1, with D unresolved. There are 15 residues in the CDR3. Germline CDR1 KGHSH, CDR2 LQKENI. Trimming took 2 bases from V and 4 from J, leaving 12 bases between them. The CDR3 sequence is CASSPNSHEYNEQFF. As DNA, the CDR3 is TGTGCCAGCTCACCAAACAGCCACGAGTACAATGAGCAGTTCTTC. Drawing the rest from reference TRBV18 and TRBJ2-1, the complete variable domain is NAGVMQNPRHLVRRRGQEARLRCSPMKGHSHVYWYRQLPEEGLKFMVYLQKENIIDESGMPKERFSAEFPKEGPSILRIQQVVRGDSAAYFCASSPNSHEYNEQFFGPGTRLTVL.